Listed here are 8 T cell receptor beta chains from one sample, sequenced in a study of OX40 agonist ivuxolimab in advanced cancers. Clones were sequenced by immunoSEQ multiplex PCR, and TCRdb holds only the in-frame ones, with some missing. The sample has about 60,000 clones; about nine tenths are singletons. The sample was CD4+ or CD8+ T cells sorted from blood, taken in a trial of the OX40 agonist ivuxolimab. Every receptor here comes from an adult with an advanced solid tumor such as melanoma, head and neck, liver or kidney cancer.

J is TRBJ1-6 and V is TRBV28; D is perhaps TRBD1 (5 bases). V dropped 2 bases and J dropped 11 bases, with 13 bases sitting between them. This CDR3 has 14 residues. Germline V CDR1 and CDR2: MDHEN, SYDVKM. The CDR3, as DNA: TGTGCCAGCAGTTTAGGCCAGGGCTATGCACCCCTCCACTTT. Translation: CASSLGQGYAPLHF.

On this clone itself: At the DNA level, this CDR3 is encoded by other sequences in the same sample as well. This chain uses TRBV10-3 with TRBJ1-1, with D perhaps matching TRBD1 (5 bases). CDR3 length: 13 residues. V lost 3 bases and J lost 1, with 6 bases in between. CDR1 is ENHRY and CDR2 is SYGVKD in the germline V gene. CDR3 DNA sequence: TGTGCCATCAGTGAACAGGAGAACACTGAAGCTTTCTTT. Protein product: CAISEQENTEAFF.

This clone was seen only once. The rearrangement joins TRBV7-8 to TRBJ1-5; TRBD1 might be the D (5 bases). The CDR3 spans 15 residues. The germline V and J ends were trimmed by 1 base and 6 bases, with 13 bases remaining between them. CDR1 SGHVS and CDR2 FQNEAQ come from the germline V gene. The CDR3 sequence: CASSLGGARTQPQHF. The CDR3 DNA is TGTGCCAGCAGCTTAGGAGGGGCCAGGACTCAGCCCCAGCATTTT.

The J gene is TRBJ2-1, the V gene TRBV7-2; TRBD2 matches at 7 bases. This CDR3 spans 17 amino acids. The V and J ends lost 4 bases and 4 bases, in that order; junction bases with no gene match: 13. Germline V gives CDR1 SGHTA, CDR2 FQGNSA. CDR3 DNA sequence: TGTGCCAGCAGCTCGCAAATTGGGCTAGCGGATTACAATGAGCAGTTCTTC. Amino acids: CASSSQIGLADYNEQFF.

The chain employs TRBV6-1 and TRBJ2-7; D gene unclear. V lost 6 bases to trimming and J lost 4 bases, with 7 bases between them. The CDR3 is 11 residues long. The germline gives CDR1 MNHNS, CDR2 SASEGT. CDR3 residues: CASRIHYEQYF. The CDR3 bases are TGTGCCAGCAGAATACATTACGAGCAGTACTTC.

This clone has a handful of counts. This chain uses TRBV7-2 with TRBJ2-3, with D possibly matching TRBD2 (6 bases). The germline V gene encodes CDR1 SGHTA and CDR2 FQGNSA. There are 15 residues in the CDR3. Trimming pared 1 base from V and 5 bases from J, leaving 13 bases between. This CDR3 reads CASSLGGVSGDTQYF. As DNA, the CDR3 is TGTGCCAGCAGCTTAGGGGGGGTCTCGGGAGATACGCAGTATTTT.

This chain joins TRBV4-1 and TRBJ2-7; D is undetermined. There are 13 residues in the CDR3. V lost 0 bases to trimming and J lost 4 bases, with 7 bases between them. Germline V gives CDR1 MGHRA, CDR2 YSYEKL. CDR3 DNA: TGCGCCAGCAGCCAAGATGGAGTTTACGAGCAGTACTTC. This codes for CASSQDGVYEQYF.

The chain is built from TRBV4-2 and TRBJ1-2, with TRBD1 matching over 7 bases. The V segment lost 0 bases and the J segment 7 bases; nucleotides outside the gene matches: 11. The CDR3 has 16 residues. Per the germline V gene, CDR1 is LGHNA and CDR2 is YNFKEQ. The CDR3 is CASSQERQGWGGGYTF. The CDR3 DNA follows: TGTGCCAGCAGCCAAGAGCGACAGGGATGGGGTGGTGGCTACACCTTC.